One T cell receptor beta chain is described in this entry. The sample belongs to a study of T cell responses to AZD1222 COVID-19 vaccine. Using immunoSEQ multiplex PCR, the repertoire was profiled, and TCRdb retains in-frame clones only, with some absent. The sample lists some 280,000 clones; almost 95% were seen once. This CDR3 has 16 amino acids. CDR1 is SGHRS and CDR2 is YFSETQ in the germline V gene. V shed 1 base and J 5 bases; nucleotides not matched to a gene: 8. The receptor's source is an adult who received the AZD1222 COVID-19 vaccine. The specimen was peripheral blood, collected 28 days after the second AZD1222 dose. The rearrangement uses TRBV5-1 and TRBJ2-2; 7 positions agree with TRBD1. As DNA, the CDR3 is TGCGCCAGCAGCTTGCTTAAAGGGGGCAGTACCGGGGAGCTGTTTTTT. This codes for CASSLLKGGSTGELFF.